This T cell receptor beta chain originates from a study of human CD8 memory T cell subsets. The CDR3 extends over 13 amino acids. Germline CDR1 SGHTA, CDR2 FQGNSA. TCR beta libraries were made by UMI-labeled 5' RACE. TCRdb reanalyzed the 5' RACE reads, giving one entry per CDR3 protein sequence and no DNA. The sample has roughly 9,300 distinct CDR3 sequences. By frequency, this clonotype is medium-sized. In each subset, RNA was taken from duplicate vials, each of about 160,000 sorted CD8+ T cells. The source material was CD8+ stem-like memory T cells (TSCM and TCM) sorted from PBMCs. Subset defined: stem-like memory CD8 T cells (TSTEM), CCR7+ PD-1- TIGIT-. The TCR sequence derives from a human donor in good health. The rearrangement links TRBV7-2 to TRBJ2-7; the TCRdb call, TRBD1, lacks DNA for checking. The CDR3 protein is CASSLRQGYEQYF.